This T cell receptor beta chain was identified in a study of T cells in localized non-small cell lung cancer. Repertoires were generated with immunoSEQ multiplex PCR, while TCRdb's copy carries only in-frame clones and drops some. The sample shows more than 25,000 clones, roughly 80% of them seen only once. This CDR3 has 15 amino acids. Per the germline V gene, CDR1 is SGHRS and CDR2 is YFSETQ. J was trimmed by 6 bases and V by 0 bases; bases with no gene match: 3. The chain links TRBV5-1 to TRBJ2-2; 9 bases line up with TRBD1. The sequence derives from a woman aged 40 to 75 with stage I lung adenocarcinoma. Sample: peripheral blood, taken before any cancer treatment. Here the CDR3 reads CASSLDGTGPGELFF. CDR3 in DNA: TGCGCCAGCAGCTTGGATGGGACAGGGCCCGGGGAGCTGTTTTTT. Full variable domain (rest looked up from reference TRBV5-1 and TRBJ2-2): KAGVTQTPRYLIKTRGQQVTLSCSPISGHRSVSWYQQTPGQGLQFLFEYFSETQRNKGNFPGRFSGRQFSNSRSEMNVSTLELGDSALYLCASSLDGTGPGELFFGEGSRLTVL.